One T cell receptor beta chain is described in this entry. The repertoire was sequenced with immunoSEQ multiplex PCR; TCRdb's copy has only in-frame clones and lacks some. The repertoire consists of roughly 200,000 clones, with approximately 85% occurring once and the leading ten covering less than 9.5%. The CDR3 contains 15 residues. Trimming at V came to 7 bases and at J to 5 bases, leaving 11 bases not matched to a gene. From germline, CDR1 is MNHEY and CDR2 SVGAGI. The record originates from a study of blood T cell repertoires in COVID-19. Study summary: Nucleic acid was either cDNA or gDNA, and it came from T cells, B-cell-depleted T cells, or PBMCs.

Sequencing was carried out using peripheral blood. This chain links TRBV6-5 with TRBJ1-2; 9 bases are a match to TRBD1. The TCR was taken from a woman over 75 with COVID-19, enrolled during active disease. The DNA of the CDR3 is TGTGCCAGCACTAACCTGGGGACAGGGACTTATGGCTACACCTTC. Protein: CASTNLGTGTYGYTF.